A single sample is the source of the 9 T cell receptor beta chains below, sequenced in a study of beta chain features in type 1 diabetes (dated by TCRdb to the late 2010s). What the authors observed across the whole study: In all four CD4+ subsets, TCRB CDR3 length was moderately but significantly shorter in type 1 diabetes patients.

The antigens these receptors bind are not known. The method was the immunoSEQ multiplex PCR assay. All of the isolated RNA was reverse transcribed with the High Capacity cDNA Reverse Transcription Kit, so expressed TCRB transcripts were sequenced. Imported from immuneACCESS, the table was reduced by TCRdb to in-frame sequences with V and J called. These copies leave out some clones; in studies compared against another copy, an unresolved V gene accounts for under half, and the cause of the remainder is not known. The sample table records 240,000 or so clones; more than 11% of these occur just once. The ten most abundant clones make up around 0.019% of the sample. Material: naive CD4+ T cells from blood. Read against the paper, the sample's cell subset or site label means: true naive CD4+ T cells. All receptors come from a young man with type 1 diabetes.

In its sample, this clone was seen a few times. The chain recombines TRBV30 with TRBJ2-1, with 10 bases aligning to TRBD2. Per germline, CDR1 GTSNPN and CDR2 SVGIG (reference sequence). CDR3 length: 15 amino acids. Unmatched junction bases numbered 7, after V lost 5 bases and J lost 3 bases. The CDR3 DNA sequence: TGTGCCTGGTCACCCGGGACTAGCGTCTACAATGAGCAGTTCTTC. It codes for CAWSPGTSVYNEQFF.

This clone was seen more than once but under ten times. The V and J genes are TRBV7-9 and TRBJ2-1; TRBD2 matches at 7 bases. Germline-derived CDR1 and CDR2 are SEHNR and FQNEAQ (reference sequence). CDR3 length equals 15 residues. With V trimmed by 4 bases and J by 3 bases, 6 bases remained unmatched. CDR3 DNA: TGTGCCAGCAGCTCGCGGGAGAAAGGCTACAATGAGCAGTTCTTC. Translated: CASSSREKGYNEQFF.

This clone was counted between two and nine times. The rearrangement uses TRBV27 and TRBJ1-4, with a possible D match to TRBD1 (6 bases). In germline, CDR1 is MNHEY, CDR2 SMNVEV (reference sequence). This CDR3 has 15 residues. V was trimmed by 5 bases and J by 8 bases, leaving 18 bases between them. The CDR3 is CASSRTEDRQEKLFF. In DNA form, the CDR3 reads TGTGCCAGCAGTCGGACGGAGGACAGACAGGAAAAACTGTTTTTT.

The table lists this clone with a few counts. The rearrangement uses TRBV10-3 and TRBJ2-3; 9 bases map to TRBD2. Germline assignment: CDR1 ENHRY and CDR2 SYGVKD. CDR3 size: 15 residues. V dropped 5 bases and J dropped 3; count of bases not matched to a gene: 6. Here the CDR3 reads CAISLLAGMTDTQYF. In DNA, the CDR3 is TGTGCCATCAGTCTGCTAGCGGGAATGACAGATACGCAGTATTTT.

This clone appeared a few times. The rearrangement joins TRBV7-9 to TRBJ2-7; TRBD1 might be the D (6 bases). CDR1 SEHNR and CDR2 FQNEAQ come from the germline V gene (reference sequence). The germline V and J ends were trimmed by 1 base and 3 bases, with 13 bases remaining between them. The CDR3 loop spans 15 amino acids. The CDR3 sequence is CASSLGDTGNYEQYF. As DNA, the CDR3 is TGTGCCAGCAGCTTAGGGGACACGGGCAACTACGAGCAGTACTTC.

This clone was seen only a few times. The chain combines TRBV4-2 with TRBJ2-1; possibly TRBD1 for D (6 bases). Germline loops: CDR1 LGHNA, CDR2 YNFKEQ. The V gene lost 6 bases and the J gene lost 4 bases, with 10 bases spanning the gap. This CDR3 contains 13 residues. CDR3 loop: CASSRDIYNEQFF. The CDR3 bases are TGTGCCAGCAGTCGGGACATTTACAATGAGCAGTTCTTC.

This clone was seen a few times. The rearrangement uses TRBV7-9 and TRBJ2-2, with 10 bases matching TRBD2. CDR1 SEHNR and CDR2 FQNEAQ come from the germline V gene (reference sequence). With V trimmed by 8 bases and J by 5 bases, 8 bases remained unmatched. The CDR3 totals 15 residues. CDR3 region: CASAGLAGETGELFF. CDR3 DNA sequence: TGTGCCAGCGCGGGGCTAGCGGGAGAGACCGGGGAGCTGTTTTTT.

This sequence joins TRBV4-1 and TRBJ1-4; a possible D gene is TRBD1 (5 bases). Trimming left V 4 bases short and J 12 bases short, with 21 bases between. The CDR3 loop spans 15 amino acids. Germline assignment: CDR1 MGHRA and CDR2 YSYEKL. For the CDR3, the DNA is TGCGCCAGCAGCCCCCAGGCGGGGGGACCGGGAGAACTGTTTTTT. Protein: CASSPQAGGPGELFF.

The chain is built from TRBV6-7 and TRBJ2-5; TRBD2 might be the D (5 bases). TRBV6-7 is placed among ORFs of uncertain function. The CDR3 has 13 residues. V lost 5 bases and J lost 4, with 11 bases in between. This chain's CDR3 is CASSRPRGETQYF. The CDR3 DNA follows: TGTGCCAGCAGTCGACCTCGGGGAGAGACCCAGTACTTC.